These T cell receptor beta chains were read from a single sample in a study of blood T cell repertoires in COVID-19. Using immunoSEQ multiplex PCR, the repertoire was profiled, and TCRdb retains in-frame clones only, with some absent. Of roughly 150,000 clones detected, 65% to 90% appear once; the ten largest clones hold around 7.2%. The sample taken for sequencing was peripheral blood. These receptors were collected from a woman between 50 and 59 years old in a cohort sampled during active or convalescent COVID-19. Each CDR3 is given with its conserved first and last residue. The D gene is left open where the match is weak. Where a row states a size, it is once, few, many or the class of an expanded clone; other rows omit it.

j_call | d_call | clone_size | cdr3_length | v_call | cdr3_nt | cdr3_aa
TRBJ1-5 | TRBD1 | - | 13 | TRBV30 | TGTGCCTGGGCGACAGGGGGCCGTCAGCCCCAGCATTTT | CAWATGGRQPQHF
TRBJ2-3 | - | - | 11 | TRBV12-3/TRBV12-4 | TGTGCCAGCACCTTGACAGATACGCAGTATTTT | CASTLTDTQYF
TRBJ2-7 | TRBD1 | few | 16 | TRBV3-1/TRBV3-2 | TGTGCCAGCAGCCGCCACGACAGGGGGGCTAGTGGCGAGCAGTACTTC | CASSRHDRGASGEQYF
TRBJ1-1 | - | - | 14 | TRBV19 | TGTGCCAGTAGTATACAGGGGATAGACACTGAAGCTTTCTTT | CASSIQGIDTEAFF
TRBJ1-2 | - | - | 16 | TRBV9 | TGTGCCAGCAGCGCCCAATCCGGGACAAACACGGGGGGCTACACCTTC | CASSAQSGTNTGGYTF
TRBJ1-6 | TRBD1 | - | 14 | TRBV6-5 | TGTGCCAGCAGTCCGGGACAGGGTGTATCACCCCTCCACTTT | CASSPGQGVSPLHF
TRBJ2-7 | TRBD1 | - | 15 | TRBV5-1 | TGCGCCAGCAGCTTAACGGGGGACAGGGGACACGAGCAGTACTTC | CASSLTGDRGHEQYF
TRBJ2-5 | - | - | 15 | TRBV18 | TGTGCCAGCTCATCCATCCTCGACAGCCAAGAGACCCAGTACTTC | CASSSILDSQETQYF
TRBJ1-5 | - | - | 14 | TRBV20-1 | TGCAGTGCTCGTGGGGGAGGTAGCAATCAGCCCCAGCATTTT | CSARGGGSNQPQHF
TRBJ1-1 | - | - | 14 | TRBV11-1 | TGTGCCAGCAGCTTTGGCAGGCAGAACACTGAAGCTTTCTTT | CASSFGRQNTEAFF
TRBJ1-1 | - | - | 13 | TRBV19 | TGTGCCAGTAGTGTAGGACAGTTCACTGAAGCTTTCTTT | CASSVGQFTEAFF
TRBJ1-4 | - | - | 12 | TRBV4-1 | TGCGCCAGCAGCCATGCGGGAGAAAAACTGTTTTTT | CASSHAGEKLFF
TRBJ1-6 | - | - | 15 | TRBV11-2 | TGTGCCAGCAGCTCCGCCTCTCCAGGGCGTTCACCCCTCCACTTT | CASSSASPGRSPLHF
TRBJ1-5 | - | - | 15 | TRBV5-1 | TGCGCCAGCAGCCTAGGGCAGGGCGTCCTTGGGCCCCAGCATTTT | CASSLGQGVLGPQHF
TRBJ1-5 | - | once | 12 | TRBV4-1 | TGCGCCAGCAGCCTCGAAGGGGGGCCCCAGCATTTT | CASSLEGGPQHF
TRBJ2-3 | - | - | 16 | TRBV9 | TGTGCCAGCAGCGTACTTGGACACCTCAGCACAGATACGCAGTATTTT | CASSVLGHLSTDTQYF
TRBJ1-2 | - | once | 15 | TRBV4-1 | TGCGCCAGCAGCCAAGAGAACAGGGCTAACTATGGCTACACCTTC | CASSQENRANYGYTF
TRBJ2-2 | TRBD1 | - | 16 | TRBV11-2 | TGTGCCAGCAGCACGGACAGGATCCCGAACACCGGGGAGCTGTTTTTT | CASSTDRIPNTGELFF
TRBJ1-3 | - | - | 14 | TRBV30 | TGTGCCTGGAGTGGGAGGGACTCTGGAAACACCATATATTTT | CAWSGRDSGNTIYF
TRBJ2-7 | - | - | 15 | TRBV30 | TGTGCCTGGAGTCCCGTCCACTCCATCGGGGACGAGCAGTACTTC | CAWSPVHSIGDEQYF
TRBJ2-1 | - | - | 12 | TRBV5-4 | TGTGCCAGCAGCTTGGTGTTCGATGAGCAGTTCTTC | CASSLVFDEQFF
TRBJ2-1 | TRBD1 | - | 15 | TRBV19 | TGTGCCAGTAGTATCGGGACAGGGGGCAAGGATGAGCAGTTCTTC | CASSIGTGGKDEQFF
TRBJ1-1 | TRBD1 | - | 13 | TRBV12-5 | TGTGCTAGTGGTTTGAGGACAGGTGAAGGAGCTTTCTTT | CASGLRTGEGAFF
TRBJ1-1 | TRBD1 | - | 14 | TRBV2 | TGTGCCAGCACAACCGACGGACAGGGGACTGAAGCTTTCTTT | CASTTDGQGTEAFF
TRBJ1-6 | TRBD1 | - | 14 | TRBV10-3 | TGTGCCATCAGCCAGGGGGTGGACAATTCACCCCTCCACTTT | CAISQGVDNSPLHF
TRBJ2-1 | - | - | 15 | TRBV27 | TGTGCCAGCAGTCCTCGGGGACTTTTCTACAATGAGCAGTTCTTC | CASSPRGLFYNEQFF
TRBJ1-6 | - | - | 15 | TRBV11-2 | TGTGCCAGCAGCTTAGAGAGGACAGTGAATTCACCCCTCCACTTT | CASSLERTVNSPLHF
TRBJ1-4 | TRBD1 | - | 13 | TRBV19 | TGTGCCGCGACAGGGAGGTCTAATGAAAAACTGTTTTTT | CAATGRSNEKLFF
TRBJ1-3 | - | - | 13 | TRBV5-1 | TGCGCCAGCTGGGACAACTCTGGAAACACCATATATTTT | CASWDNSGNTIYF
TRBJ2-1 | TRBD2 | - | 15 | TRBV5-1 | TGCGCCAGCGCGGAGGGTCTAGCGGGACAGACTGAGCAGTTCTTC | CASAEGLAGQTEQFF
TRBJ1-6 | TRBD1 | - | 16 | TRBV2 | TGTGCCAGAAGAGCCGGGACAGGGCTGGATAATTCACCCCTCCACTTT | CARRAGTGLDNSPLHF
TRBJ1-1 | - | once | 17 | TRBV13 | TGTGCCAGCAGCTTAGGGGTTTACGGGTCCATGAACACTGAAGCTTTCTTT | CASSLGVYGSMNTEAFF
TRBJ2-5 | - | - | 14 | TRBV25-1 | TGTGCCAGCAGCGGACCGGACTTCCAAGAGACCCAGTACTTC | CASSGPDFQETQYF
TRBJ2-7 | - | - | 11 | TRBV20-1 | TGCAGTGCTAGAGATAGCGTTCTACAGTACTTC | CSARDSVLQYF
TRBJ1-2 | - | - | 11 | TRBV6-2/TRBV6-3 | TGTGCCAGCAGTTTCGCGTATAGCTACACCTTC | CASSFAYSYTF
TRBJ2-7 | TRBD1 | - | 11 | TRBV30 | TGTGCCTGGAGTAGGGGGCAGGAGCAGTACTTC | CAWSRGQEQYF
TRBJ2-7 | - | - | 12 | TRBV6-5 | TGTGCCAGCAGCGCAACAGGGTACGAGCAGTACTTC | CASSATGYEQYF
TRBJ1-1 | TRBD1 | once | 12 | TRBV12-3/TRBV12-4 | TGTGCCAGTCAGGGGGCGAACACTGAAGCTTTCTTT | CASQGANTEAFF
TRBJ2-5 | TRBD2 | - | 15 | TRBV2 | TGTGCCAGCAGTGAACTCAGCGGGGGGGACGAGACCCAGTACTTC | CASSELSGGDETQYF
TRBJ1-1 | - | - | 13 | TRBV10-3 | TGTGCCATCACCCCTGACAGTAACACTGAAGCTTTCTTT | CAITPDSNTEAFF
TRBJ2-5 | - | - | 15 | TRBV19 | TGTGCCAGTAGTGTCAGCGGAGTACTACAAGAGACCCAGTACTTC | CASSVSGVLQETQYF
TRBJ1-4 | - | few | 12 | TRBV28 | TGTGCCAGCACTATAAGCAATGAAAAACTGTTTTTT | CASTISNEKLFF
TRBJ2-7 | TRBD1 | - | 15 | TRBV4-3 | TGCGCCAGCAGTCTCACCGGGACAGGGGGCTACGAGCAGTACTTC | CASSLTGTGGYEQYF
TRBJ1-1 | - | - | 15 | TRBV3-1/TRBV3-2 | TGTGCCAGCAGCCAACTGTGGGTAGGAGGCGGTGAAGCTTTCTTT | CASSQLWVGGGEAFF
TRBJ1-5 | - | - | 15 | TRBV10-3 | TGTGCCATCAGTGCCGGCGGTGATAGCAATCAGCCCCAGCATTTT | CAISAGGDSNQPQHF
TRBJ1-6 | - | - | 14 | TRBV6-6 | TGTGCCAGCAGTTACTGGGGGGTGGATTCACCCCTCCACTTT | CASSYWGVDSPLHF
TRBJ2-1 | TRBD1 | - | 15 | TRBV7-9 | TGTGCCAGCAGCCATACAGGGGGTCATAAGGATGAGCAGTTCTTC | CASSHTGGHKDEQFF
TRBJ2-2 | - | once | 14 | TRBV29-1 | TGCAGCGTTGGTCGGCGGGCGGATACCGGGGAGCTGTTTTTT | CSVGRRADTGELFF
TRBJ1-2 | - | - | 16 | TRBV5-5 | TGTGCCAGCAGCTTTAATACTCAGGGGTTCAGCTATGGCTACACCTTC | CASSFNTQGFSYGYTF